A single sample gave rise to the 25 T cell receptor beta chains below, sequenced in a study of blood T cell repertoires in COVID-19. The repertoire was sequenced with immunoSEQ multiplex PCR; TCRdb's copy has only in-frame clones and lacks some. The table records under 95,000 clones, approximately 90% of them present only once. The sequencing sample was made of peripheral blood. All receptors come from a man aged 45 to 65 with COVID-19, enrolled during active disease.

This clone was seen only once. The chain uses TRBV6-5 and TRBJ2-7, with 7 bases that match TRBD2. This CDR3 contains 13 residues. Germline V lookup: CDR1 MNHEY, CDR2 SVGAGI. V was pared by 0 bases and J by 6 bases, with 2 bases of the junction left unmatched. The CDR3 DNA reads TGTGCCAGCAGTTACTCGGGAGGGTCCGAGCAGTACTTC. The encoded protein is CASSYSGGSEQYF.

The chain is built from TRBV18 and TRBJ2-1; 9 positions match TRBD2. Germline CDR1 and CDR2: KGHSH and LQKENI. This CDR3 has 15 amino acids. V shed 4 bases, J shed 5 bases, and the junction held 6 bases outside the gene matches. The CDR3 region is CASSLAGVGNNEQFF. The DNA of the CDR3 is TGTGCCAGCTCACTAGCGGGAGTCGGGAACAATGAGCAGTTCTTC.

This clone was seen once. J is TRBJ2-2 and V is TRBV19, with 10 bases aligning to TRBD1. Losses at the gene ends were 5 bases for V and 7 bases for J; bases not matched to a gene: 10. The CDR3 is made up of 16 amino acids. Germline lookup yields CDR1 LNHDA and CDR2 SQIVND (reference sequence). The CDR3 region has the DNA TGTGCCAGTAGTCATCAGACAGGGGGCGCGATCGGGGAGCTGTTTTTT. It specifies CASSHQTGGAIGELFF.

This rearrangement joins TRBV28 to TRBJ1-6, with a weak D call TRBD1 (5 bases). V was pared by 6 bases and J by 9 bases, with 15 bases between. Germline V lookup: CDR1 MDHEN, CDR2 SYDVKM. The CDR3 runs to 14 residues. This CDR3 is CASRSPSGVSPLHF. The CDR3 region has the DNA TGTGCCAGCAGGAGCCCCTCGGGGGTTTCACCCCTCCACTTT.

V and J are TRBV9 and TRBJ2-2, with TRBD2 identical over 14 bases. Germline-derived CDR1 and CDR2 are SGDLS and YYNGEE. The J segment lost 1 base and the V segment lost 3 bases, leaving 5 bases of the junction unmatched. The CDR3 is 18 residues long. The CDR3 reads CASSGGLAGEENTGELFF. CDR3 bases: TGTGCCAGCAGCGGGGGACTAGCGGGAGAGGAGAACACCGGGGAGCTGTTTTTT. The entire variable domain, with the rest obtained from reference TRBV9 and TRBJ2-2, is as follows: DSGVTQTPKHLITATGQRVTLRCSPRSGDLSVYWYQQSLDQGLQFLIQYYNGEERAKGNILERFSAQQFPDLHSELNLSSLELGDSALYFCASSGGLAGEENTGELFFGEGSRLTVL.

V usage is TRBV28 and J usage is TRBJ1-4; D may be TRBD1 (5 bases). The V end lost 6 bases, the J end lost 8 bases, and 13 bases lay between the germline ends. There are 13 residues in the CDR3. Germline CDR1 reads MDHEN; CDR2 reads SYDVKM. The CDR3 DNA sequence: TGTGCCAGCAGCCCGGGGGGTGACGAAAAACTGTTTTTT. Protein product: CASSPGGDEKLFF.

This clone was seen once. DNA for the CDR3: TGCGCCAGCAGTCCGGACTTTAGCGCCGGGACTAGCGGGAGAAAATCCTACAATGAGCAGTTCTTC. Translated: CASSPDFSAGTSGRKSYNEQFF. The chain is built from TRBV23-1 and TRBJ2-1; 14 bases match TRBD2. TRBV23-1 qualifies as an ORF whose function is uncertain. Losses at the gene ends were 4 bases for V and 1 base for J; bases not matched to a gene: 18. This CDR3 has 22 amino acids.

The CDR3 sequence is CASGHTGETQYF. DNA of the CDR3: TGTGCTAGTGGCCATACAGGAGAGACCCAGTACTTC. The V call is TRBV12-5, the J call TRBJ2-5; D may be TRBD1 (5 bases). V was clipped by 6 bases and J by 4 bases, with 9 bases between them. Germline values: CDR1 LGHNT, CDR2 FRNRAP. The CDR3 runs to 12 residues.

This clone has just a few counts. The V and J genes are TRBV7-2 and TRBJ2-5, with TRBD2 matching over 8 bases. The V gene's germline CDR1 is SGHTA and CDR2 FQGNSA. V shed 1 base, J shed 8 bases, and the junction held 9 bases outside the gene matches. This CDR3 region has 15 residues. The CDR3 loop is CASSLVPGTSQTQYF. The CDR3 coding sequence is TGTGCCAGCAGCTTAGTGCCCGGGACTAGTCAAACCCAGTACTTC.

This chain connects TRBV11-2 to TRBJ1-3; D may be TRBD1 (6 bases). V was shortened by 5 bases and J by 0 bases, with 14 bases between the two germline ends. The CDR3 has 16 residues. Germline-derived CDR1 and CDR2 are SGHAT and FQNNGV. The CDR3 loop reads CASSPQGPSSGNTIYF. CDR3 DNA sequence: TGTGCCAGCAGCCCACAGGGCCCGAGCTCTGGAAACACCATATATTTT.

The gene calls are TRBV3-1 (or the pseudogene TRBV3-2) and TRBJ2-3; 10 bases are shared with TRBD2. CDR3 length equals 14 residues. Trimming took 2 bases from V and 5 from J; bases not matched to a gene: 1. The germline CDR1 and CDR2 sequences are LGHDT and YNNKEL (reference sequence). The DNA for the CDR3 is TGTGCCAGCAGCCAACCTAGCGGGGGAGATACGCAGTATTTT. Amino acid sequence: CASSQPSGGDTQYF.

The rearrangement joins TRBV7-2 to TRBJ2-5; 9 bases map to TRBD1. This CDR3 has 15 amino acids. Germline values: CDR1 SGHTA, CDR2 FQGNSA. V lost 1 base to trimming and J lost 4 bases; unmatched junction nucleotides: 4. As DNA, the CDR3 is TGTGCCAGCAGCTTAGGGACAGGGGCGACAGAGACCCAGTACTTC. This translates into CASSLGTGATETQYF. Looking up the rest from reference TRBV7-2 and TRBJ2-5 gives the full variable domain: GAGVSQSPSNKVTEKGKDVELRCDPISGHTALYWYRQSLGQGLEFLIYFQGNSAPDKSGLPSDRFSAERTGGSVSTLTIQRTQQEDSAVYLCASSLGTGATETQYFGPGTRLLVL.

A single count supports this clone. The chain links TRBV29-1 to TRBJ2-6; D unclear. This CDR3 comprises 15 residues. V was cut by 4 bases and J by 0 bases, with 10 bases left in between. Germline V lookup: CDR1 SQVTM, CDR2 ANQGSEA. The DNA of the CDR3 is TGCAGCGTTGCTGTAATGCGCTCTGGGGCCAACGTCCTGACTTTC. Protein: CSVAVMRSGANVLTF.

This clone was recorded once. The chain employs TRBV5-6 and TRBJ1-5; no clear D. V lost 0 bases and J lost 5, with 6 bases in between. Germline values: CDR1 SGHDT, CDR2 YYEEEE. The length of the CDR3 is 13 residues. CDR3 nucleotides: TGTGCCAGCAGCTTGGCCGGGGATCAGCCCCAGCATTTT. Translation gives CASSLAGDQPQHF.

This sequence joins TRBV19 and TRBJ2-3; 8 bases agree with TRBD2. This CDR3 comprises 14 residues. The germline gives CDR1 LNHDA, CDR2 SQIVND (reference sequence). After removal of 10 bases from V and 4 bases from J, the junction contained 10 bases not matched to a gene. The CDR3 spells CATPGGERADTQYF. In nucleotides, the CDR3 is TGTGCCACCCCGGGGGGGGAAAGGGCAGATACGCAGTATTTT.

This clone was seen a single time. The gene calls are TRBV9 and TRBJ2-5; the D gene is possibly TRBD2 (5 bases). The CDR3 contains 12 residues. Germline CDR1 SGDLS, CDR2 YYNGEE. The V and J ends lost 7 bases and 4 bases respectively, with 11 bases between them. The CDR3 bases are TGTGCCAGCGGCGGGCCTAGAGAGACCCAGTACTTC. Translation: CASGGPRETQYF.

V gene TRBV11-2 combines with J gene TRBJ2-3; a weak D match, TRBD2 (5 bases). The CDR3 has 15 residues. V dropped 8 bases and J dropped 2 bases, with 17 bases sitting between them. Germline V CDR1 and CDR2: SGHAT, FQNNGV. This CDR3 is CASRPLGGFTDTQYF. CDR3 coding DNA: TGTGCCAGCCGACCTCTAGGAGGATTCACAGATACGCAGTATTTT.

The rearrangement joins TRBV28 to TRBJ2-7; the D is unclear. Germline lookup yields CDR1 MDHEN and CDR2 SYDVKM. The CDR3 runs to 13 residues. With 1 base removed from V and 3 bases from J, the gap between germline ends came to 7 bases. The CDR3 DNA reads TGTGCCAGCAGTTTATATGGCCGCTACGAGCAGTACTTC. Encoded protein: CASSLYGRYEQYF.

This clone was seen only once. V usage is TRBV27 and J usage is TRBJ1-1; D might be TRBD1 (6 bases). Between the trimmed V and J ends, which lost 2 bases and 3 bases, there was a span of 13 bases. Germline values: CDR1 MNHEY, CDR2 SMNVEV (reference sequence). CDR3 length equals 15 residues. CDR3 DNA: TGTGCCAGCAGTTTAGGGGGCGAACTTTACACTGAAGCTTTCTTT. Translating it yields CASSLGGELYTEAFF.

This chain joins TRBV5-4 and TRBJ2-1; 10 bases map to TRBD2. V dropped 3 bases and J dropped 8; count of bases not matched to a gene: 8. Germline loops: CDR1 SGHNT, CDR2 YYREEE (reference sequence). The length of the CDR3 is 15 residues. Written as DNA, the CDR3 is TGTGCCAGCAGCTCAATTAGCGGGAGGTCGCATGAGCAGTTCTTC. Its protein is CASSSISGRSHEQFF. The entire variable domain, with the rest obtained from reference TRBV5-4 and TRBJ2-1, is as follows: ETGVTQSPTHLIKTRGQQVTLRCSSQSGHNTVSWYQQALGQGPQFIFQYYREEENGRGNFPPRFSGLQFPNYSSELNVNALELDDSALYLCASSSISGRSHEQFFGPGTRLTVL.

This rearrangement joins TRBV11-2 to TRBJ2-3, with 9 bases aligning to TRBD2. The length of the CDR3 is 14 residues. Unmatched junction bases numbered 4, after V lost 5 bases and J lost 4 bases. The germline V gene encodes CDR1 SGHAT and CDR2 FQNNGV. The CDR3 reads CASSAVAGADTQYF. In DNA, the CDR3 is TGTGCCAGCAGCGCTGTAGCGGGAGCAGATACGCAGTATTTT.

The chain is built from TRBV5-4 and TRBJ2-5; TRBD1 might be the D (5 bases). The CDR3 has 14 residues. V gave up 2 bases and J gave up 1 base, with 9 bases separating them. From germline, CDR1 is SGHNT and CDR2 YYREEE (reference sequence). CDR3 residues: CASSLVGAQETQYF. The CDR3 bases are TGTGCCAGCAGCTTAGTAGGGGCCCAAGAGACCCAGTACTTC.

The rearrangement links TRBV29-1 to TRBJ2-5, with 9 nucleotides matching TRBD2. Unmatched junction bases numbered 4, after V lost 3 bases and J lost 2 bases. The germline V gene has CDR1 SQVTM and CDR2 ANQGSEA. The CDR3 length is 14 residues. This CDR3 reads CSVEQREAQETQYF. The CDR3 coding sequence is TGCAGCGTTGAGCAGCGGGAGGCTCAAGAGACCCAGTACTTC.

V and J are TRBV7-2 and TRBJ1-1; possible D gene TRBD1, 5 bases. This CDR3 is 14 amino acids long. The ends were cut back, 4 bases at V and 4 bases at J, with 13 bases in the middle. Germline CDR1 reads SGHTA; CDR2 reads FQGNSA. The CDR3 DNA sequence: TGTGCCAGCAGCTCCCGCAGGGTCGTCACTGAAGCTTTCTTT. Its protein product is CASSSRRVVTEAFF.

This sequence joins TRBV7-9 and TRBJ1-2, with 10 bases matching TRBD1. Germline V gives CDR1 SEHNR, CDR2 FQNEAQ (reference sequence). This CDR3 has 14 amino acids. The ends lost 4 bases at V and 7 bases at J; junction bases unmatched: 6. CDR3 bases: TGTGCCAGCAGCTCCGGACAGGGGGTTATTGGCTACACCTTC. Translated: CASSSGQGVIGYTF.